This T cell receptor (beta chain) stems from a study of CD8 T cells in Susac syndrome. Germline lookup yields CDR1 GTSNPN and CDR2 SVGIG (reference sequence). Trimming removed 2 bases at V and 8 bases at J, with 13 bases between. The CDR3 totals 13 residues. Reverse transcription of 0.5 to 1 ug RNA was carried out with random hexamers. Using its own MiXCR run on the immunoSEQ multiplex PCR reads, TCRdb lists one record per CDR3 protein. The sample carries approximately 120,000 distinct CDR3 sequences, about 94% recorded once. Source material: CD4+ T cells from PBMCs. The chain joins TRBV30 to TRBJ2-1; tentatively, D is TRBD1 or TRBD2 (5 bases each). This receptor was identified in a human donor in good health. The CDR3 here is CAWSLGLADEQFF. In nucleotides, the CDR3 is TGTGCCTGGAGTTTGGGGCTAGCCGATGAGCAGTTCTTC.